This T cell receptor (beta chain) was captured in a study of control samples from healthy donors and cancer patients. Generated by immunoSEQ multiplex PCR, the TCRdb table keeps only in-frame clones and is missing some. The sample gives approximately 170,000 clones, nearly 90% of which show up once; 1.3% to 1.5% is in the top ten. V lost 3 bases and J lost 4; bases outside the gene matches: 8. This CDR3 contains 15 residues. The germline V gene has CDR1 KGHSH and CDR2 LQKENI. The clonotype was recovered from a woman in her 50s in good health. The rearrangement joins TRBV18 to TRBJ1-2; 7 nucleotides match TRBD1. The material sequenced was blood. CDR3 sequence (DNA): TGTGCCAGCTCACCGACAGGGCAAGGGCTCTATGGCTACACCTTC. This codes for CASSPTGQGLYGYTF. Full variable domain (remainder filled in from reference TRBV18 and TRBJ1-2): NAGVMQNPRHLVRRRGQEARLRCSPMKGHSHVYWYRQLPEEGLKFMVYLQKENIIDESGMPKERFSAEFPKEGPSILRIQQVVRGDSAAYFCASSPTGQGLYGYTFGSGTRLTVV.